The present T cell receptor beta chain was sequenced within a study of shared clonotypes between healthy human individuals. This clone was seen only once. Its antigen remains unidentified. It was into CD45RA+ naive and CD45RA-negative memory subsets that the CD4+ cells were split. CDR1 and CDR2 from the germline V gene are SGHRS and YFSETQ. The CDR3 has 14 amino acids. The V end lost 4 bases, the J end lost 3 bases, and 14 bases lay between the germline ends. Repertoires were generated with immunoSEQ multiplex PCR, while TCRdb's copy carries only in-frame clones and drops some. The sample holds some 2,400,000 clones; approximately 96% are singletons and the top ten take around 0.13%. Findings and caveats of the study: Shared clonotypes across all four donors exceeded non-shared ones in generation probability.

Source material: naive CD4+ T cells sorted from blood. This sample's subset: CD45RA+ positively selected. The J gene is TRBJ2-7, the V gene TRBV5-1; D is unclear. The clonotype originates from a young man in good health. In DNA form, the CDR3 reads TGCGCCAGCAGCGGCGACGGATCCCTCTACGAGCAGTACTTC. Translation: CASSGDGSLYEQYF.